This TCR beta chain was documented in a study of T-cell reconstitution after alpha-beta-depleted transplantation in children. A TCRbeta library incorporating unique molecular identifiers was prepared. MiXCR was run by TCRdb on the PCR reads, yielding one entry per CDR3 protein. The table has roughly 500,000 distinct CDR3 sequences, approximately 12% seen once; the top ten hold roughly 5.4%. CDR1 SGDLS and CDR2 YYNGEE come from the germline V gene. Trimming stripped 4 bases from V and 5 bases from J, with 12 bases between. The CDR3 contains 13 residues. The sample in question was PBMCs from the stem cell graft donor, obtained from the stem cell graft. The chain recombines TRBV9 with TRBJ2-5; D gene unclear. This TCR came from a human donor who donated a stem cell graft to a child with combined immunodeficiency. CDR3 amino acids: CASSPAPAETQYF. The CDR3, as DNA: TGTGCCAGCAGCCCTGCCCCGGCGGAGACCCAGTACTTC.